The clone carrying this T cell receptor beta chain was seen many times. Its specificity is not known. The CDR3 is 14 residues long. V was cut by 4 bases and J by 2 bases, with 10 bases left in between. Germline CDR1 is LGHDT and CDR2 is YNNKEL (reference sequence). At least 7 million PBMCs were isolated per sample. Each sample yielded at least 6 micrograms of PBMC total RNA. This entry comes from a study of blood T cells in healthy people across ages. Study-wide findings and caveats: Unsorted PBMC material precluded a definitive naive versus antigen-experienced comparison.

Combining a sample-barcoded 5' primer with a J-beta primer mix, a second PCR ran for roughly 6 to 12 cycles. TCRdb itself ran the 5' RACE reads through MiXCR, one entry per CDR3 protein. The data show over 550,000 distinct CDR3 sequences, with around 31% seen just once and around 16% held by the top ten. The specimen was blood. V and J are TRBV3-1 and TRBJ2-3; possible D gene TRBD2, 6 bases. This clonotype was obtained from a woman older than 75 in good health. CDR3 amino acids: CASSPGTYTDTQYF. CDR3 coding DNA: TGTGCCAGCAGCCCCGGGACTTACACAGATACGCAGTATTTT.